These 7 T cell receptor beta chains share one sample of origin, sequenced in a study of cytomegalovirus exposure and HLA in healthy donors. Using immunoSEQ multiplex PCR, the repertoire was profiled, and TCRdb retains in-frame clones only, with some absent. Of about 44,000 clones in the sample, roughly 93% were seen once. Specimen: PBMCs. Receptor source: a woman under 30 in good health and CMV-seronegative.

The chain is built from TRBV28 and TRBJ2-3; possible D gene TRBD1, 5 bases. Germline V gene sequence: CDR1 MDHEN, CDR2 SYDVKM. The CDR3 totals 14 residues. Deletions cut 6 bases from V and 4 bases from J, with 14 bases between. The CDR3 coding sequence is TGTGCCAGCAGCTCGGACACCCCCCCAGATACGCAGTATTTT. Encoded protein: CASSSDTPPDTQYF.

Written as DNA, the CDR3 is TGTGCCAGCAGACTTAGCGGCCTTACCTACAATGAGCAGTTCTTC. It specifies CASRLSGLTYNEQFF. The rearrangement joins TRBV5-6 to TRBJ2-1; perhaps TRBD2 as D (6 bases). This CDR3 has 15 amino acids. The germline CDR1 and CDR2 sequences are SGHDT and YYEEEE. V was cut by 5 bases and J by 2 bases, with 14 bases left in between.

V usage is TRBV28 and J usage is TRBJ1-5, with a weak D call TRBD1 (5 bases). There are 14 residues in the CDR3. Trimming cost V 2 bases and J 7 bases, with 12 bases left between them. The germline CDR1 and CDR2 sequences are MDHEN and SYDVKM. The CDR3 DNA follows: TGTGCCAGCAGTTTAGCCAGGGATGGACAGCCCCAGCATTTT. This codes for CASSLARDGQPQHF. The whole variable domain, filled in from reference TRBV28 and TRBJ1-5, reads DVKVTQSSRYLVKRTGEKVFLECVQDMDHENMFWYRQDPGLGLRLIYFSYDVKMKEKGDIPEGYSVSREKKERFSLILESASTNQTSMYLCASSLARDGQPQHFGDGTRLSIL.

The J gene is TRBJ1-2, the V gene TRBV10-3; 9 bases agree with TRBD1. Germline lookup yields CDR1 ENHRY and CDR2 SYGVKD. This CDR3 region has 17 residues. The V segment lost 3 bases and the J segment 4 bases; nucleotides outside the gene matches: 12. The CDR3 here is CAISDSPGTGKGYGYTF. CDR3 coding DNA: TGTGCCATCAGTGACTCGCCCGGGACAGGGAAGGGCTATGGCTACACCTTC.

The rearrangement joins TRBV2 to TRBJ1-1; TRBD1 matches 8 bases. The ends lost 5 bases at V and 5 bases at J; junction bases unmatched: 4. Germline assignment: CDR1 SNHLY and CDR2 FYNNEI. The CDR3 sequence is 13 residues long. The CDR3 sequence is CASSQQGETEAFF. The CDR3 DNA reads as TGTGCCAGCAGTCAACAGGGGGAAACTGAAGCTTTCTTT.

The rearrangement joins TRBV2 to TRBJ2-3, with 11 bases matching TRBD1. The CDR3 is 15 amino acids. Germline-derived CDR1 and CDR2 are SNHLY and FYNNEI. J lost 8 bases, V lost 3 bases, and 7 bases had no gene match. The CDR3 DNA follows: TGTGCCAGCAGTGACCGGGACAGGGGGTGGAGTACGCAGTATTTT. Protein: CASSDRDRGWSTQYF.

The rearrangement links TRBV14 to TRBJ1-2; D uncertain. Germline CDR1 reads SGHDN; CDR2 reads FVKESK. V was cut by 4 bases and J by 4 bases, with 7 bases left in between. The CDR3 is 12 amino acids. The CDR3, as DNA: TGTGCCAGCAGCCCGAACTTCTATGGCTACACCTTC. Translation gives CASSPNFYGYTF. Combining the CDR3 with reference TRBV14 and TRBJ1-2 gives the whole variable domain EAGVTQFPSHSVIEKGQTVTLRCDPISGHDNLYWYRRVMGKEIKFLLHFVKESKQDESGMPNNRFLAERTGGTYSTLKVQPAELEDSGVYFCASSPNFYGYTFGSGTRLTVV.